Shown below are 15 T cell receptor beta chains from a single sample sequenced in a study of technical replicates of blood from four donors. Method: immunoSEQ multiplex PCR; TCRdb's copy keeps in-frame clones and lacks some. The sample records around 83,000 clones, approximately 95% being singletons. Sequencing used T cells isolated from PBMCs. The receptors here all came from a human donor in good health.

The chain couples TRBV27 to TRBJ2-1; 14 bases line up with TRBD2. The CDR3 consists of 18 residues. V gave up 7 bases and J gave up 4 bases; unmatched junction bases: 12. Per germline, CDR1 MNHEY and CDR2 SMNVEV (reference sequence). The CDR3 sequence: CASTGTSGSLLLYNEQFF. Here the CDR3 DNA reads TGTGCCAGCACCGGGACTAGCGGGAGCTTATTACTTTACAATGAGCAGTTCTTC.

The CDR3 DNA reads TGCGCCAGCAGCTTCCTAGGGACTAGCGGGAGGGGCAAAAACATTCAGTACTTC. Its translation: CASSFLGTSGRGKNIQYF. This chain uses TRBV5-1 with TRBJ2-4, with 16 bases fitting TRBD2. This CDR3 has 18 amino acids. J lost 3 bases, V lost 2 bases, and 5 bases had no gene match. Germline CDR1 reads SGHRS; CDR2 reads YFSETQ.

This sequence joins TRBV4-2 and TRBJ1-4; 9 bases line up with TRBD1. The CDR3 length is 16 residues. Germline CDR1 reads LGHNA; CDR2 reads YNFKEQ. V lost 4 bases and J lost 5; bases outside the gene matches: 8. This CDR3 is CASSRPTGGKNEKLFF. The DNA of the CDR3 is TGTGCCAGCAGCCGTCCGACAGGGGGGAAAAATGAAAAACTGTTTTTT.

The J gene is TRBJ1-2, the V gene TRBV11-3; tentatively, D is TRBD1 (5 bases). The CDR3 runs 14 residues. V lost 3 bases to trimming and J lost 4 bases, with 12 bases between them. In germline, CDR1 is SGHNT, CDR2 YENEEA. The CDR3 DNA reads TGTGCCAGCAGCTTCTCCAGGGCACCCTATGGCTACACCTTC. Amino acid sequence: CASSFSRAPYGYTF.

V and J are TRBV5-1 and TRBJ2-5, with 11 bases aligning to TRBD1. The germline V gene encodes CDR1 SGHRS and CDR2 YFSETQ. Trimming at V came to 4 bases and at J to 2 bases, leaving 7 bases not matched to a gene. CDR3 length equals 16 residues. In DNA, the CDR3 is TGCGCCAGCAGCGTTACCGGGACAGGGGGACAAGAGACCCAGTACTTC. It encodes CASSVTGTGGQETQYF.

This clone was observed a few times. The chain links TRBV7-2 to TRBJ2-7, with 11 nucleotides matching TRBD2. Trimming cost V 6 bases and J 0 bases; bases outside gene matches: 4. This CDR3 contains 15 residues. CDR1 is SGHTA, CDR2 FQGNSA, per germline. CDR3 DNA sequence: TGTGCCAGCAGAAGGGGACTAGCGGACTCCTACGAGCAGTACTTC. It yields the protein CASRRGLADSYEQYF.

The rearrangement uses TRBV28 and TRBJ1-1, with D hard to call. V was cut by 5 bases and J by 3 bases, with 13 bases left in between. The length of the CDR3 is 14 residues. Per germline, CDR1 MDHEN and CDR2 SYDVKM. The CDR3 sequence is CASSRSSGYTEAFF. In nucleotides, the CDR3 is TGTGCCAGCAGTCGGTCATCGGGATACACTGAAGCTTTCTTT.

This chain connects TRBV19 to TRBJ1-1, with 8 positions matching TRBD1. V was pared by 5 bases and J by 6 bases, with 5 bases of the junction left unmatched. CDR3 length: 13 residues. The germline CDR1 and CDR2 sequences are LNHDA and SQIVND (reference sequence). CDR3 nucleotides: TGTGCCAGTAGTTGGACAGGGTCATCTGAAGCTTTCTTT. Translated, it gives CASSWTGSSEAFF.

CDR3 protein: CASSTIWGDSYEQYF. The CDR3 DNA follows: TGTGCCAGCAGCACAATTTGGGGAGATTCCTACGAGCAGTACTTC. The chain has TRBV6-6 and TRBJ2-7, with D perhaps TRBD2 (5 bases). The CDR3 is made up of 15 amino acids. Germline V gives CDR1 MNHNY, CDR2 SVGAGI (reference sequence). V was clipped by 6 bases and J by 1 base, with 16 bases between them.

V usage is TRBV9 and J usage is TRBJ1-1; the D gene is possibly TRBD1 (6 bases). The germline CDR1 and CDR2 sequences are SGDLS and YYNGEE. The CDR3 has 13 residues. V gave up 0 bases and J gave up 7 bases, with 10 bases separating them. This chain's CDR3 is CASSVGGGNEAFF. The CDR3 bases are TGTGCCAGCAGCGTAGGCGGGGGCAATGAAGCTTTCTTT. The full variable domain, in which reference TRBV9 and TRBJ1-1 provide the parts outside the CDR3, is DSGVTQTPKHLITATGQRVTLRCSPRSGDLSVYWYQQSLDQGLQFLIQYYNGEERAKGNILERFSAQQFPDLHSELNLSSLELGDSALYFCASSVGGGNEAFFGQGTRLTVV.

V gene TRBV2 combines with J gene TRBJ2-3; 8 bases align to TRBD1. The CDR3 covers 14 residues. CDR1 and CDR2 (germline): SNHLY, FYNNEI. V gave up 9 bases and J gave up 2 bases; unmatched junction bases: 7. The CDR3 bases are TGTGCCAGTAGACGGGACAGGCCCACAGATACGCAGTATTTT. The encoded protein is CASRRDRPTDTQYF.

The V and J genes are TRBV6-1 and TRBJ1-5, with 8 bases identical to TRBD1. CDR1 and CDR2 (germline): MNHNS, SASEGT. The CDR3 sequence is 14 residues long. V dropped 7 bases and J dropped 3; count of bases not matched to a gene: 5. The CDR3 nucleotides are TGTGCCAGCACAGGACAGGGAAACAATCAGCCCCAGCATTTT. Protein sequence: CASTGQGNNQPQHF.

This rearrangement joins TRBV5-1 to TRBJ2-1, with 8 bases lining up with TRBD2. The CDR3 has 16 amino acids. V was clipped by 2 bases and J by 0 bases; unmatched bases: 4. In germline, CDR1 is SGHRS, CDR2 YFSETQ. The CDR3 is CASSFGTSASYNEQFF. CDR3 bases: TGCGCCAGCAGCTTCGGGACTAGTGCCTCCTACAATGAGCAGTTCTTC.

V and J are TRBV19 and TRBJ1-2; 9 bases match TRBD1. Trimming took 4 bases from V and 4 from J; bases not matched to a gene: 22. The CDR3 is 20 amino acids. Per the germline V gene, CDR1 is LNHDA and CDR2 is SQIVND (reference sequence). CDR3 DNA sequence: TGTGCCAGTAGTAATTGGTGGGAAGAAAAAGAACAGGGGGCTGCCTATGGCTACACCTTC. This gives the protein CASSNWWEEKEQGAAYGYTF.

This clone was counted once. The chain uses TRBV10-3 and TRBJ1-2; TRBD1 matches at 7 bases. V shed 2 bases and J 3 bases; nucleotides not matched to a gene: 12. Germline lookup yields CDR1 ENHRY and CDR2 SYGVKD. The CDR3 extends over 17 amino acids. The CDR3 protein is CAISERGRSGSDYGYTF. The DNA for the CDR3 is TGTGCCATCAGTGAGAGGGGGCGATCCGGGTCCGACTATGGCTACACCTTC.